The table lists the clone carrying this TCR beta chain with many counts. MiXCR, run by TCRdb on the 5' RACE reads, gives a single entry per CDR3 protein. The data hold around 30,000 distinct CDR3 sequences, with around 8.6% observed a single time. This entry comes from a study of chronic HIV infection and antiretroviral therapy. V gave up 3 bases and J gave up 8 bases; unmatched junction bases: 2. CDR1 and CDR2 from the germline V gene are LGHNA and YSLEER. The CDR3 sequence is 13 residues long. The sequenced sample consisted of peripheral blood. This TCR was recovered from an adult who had HIV and had not received antiretroviral therapy, or was an uninfected healthy control (not recorded which). The rearrangement joins TRBV4-3 to TRBJ2-1; 9 positions agree with TRBD2. The CDR3 is CASSQGLAYEQFF. The CDR3 DNA sequence: TGCGCCAGCAGCCAGGGACTAGCCTATGAGCAGTTCTTC.